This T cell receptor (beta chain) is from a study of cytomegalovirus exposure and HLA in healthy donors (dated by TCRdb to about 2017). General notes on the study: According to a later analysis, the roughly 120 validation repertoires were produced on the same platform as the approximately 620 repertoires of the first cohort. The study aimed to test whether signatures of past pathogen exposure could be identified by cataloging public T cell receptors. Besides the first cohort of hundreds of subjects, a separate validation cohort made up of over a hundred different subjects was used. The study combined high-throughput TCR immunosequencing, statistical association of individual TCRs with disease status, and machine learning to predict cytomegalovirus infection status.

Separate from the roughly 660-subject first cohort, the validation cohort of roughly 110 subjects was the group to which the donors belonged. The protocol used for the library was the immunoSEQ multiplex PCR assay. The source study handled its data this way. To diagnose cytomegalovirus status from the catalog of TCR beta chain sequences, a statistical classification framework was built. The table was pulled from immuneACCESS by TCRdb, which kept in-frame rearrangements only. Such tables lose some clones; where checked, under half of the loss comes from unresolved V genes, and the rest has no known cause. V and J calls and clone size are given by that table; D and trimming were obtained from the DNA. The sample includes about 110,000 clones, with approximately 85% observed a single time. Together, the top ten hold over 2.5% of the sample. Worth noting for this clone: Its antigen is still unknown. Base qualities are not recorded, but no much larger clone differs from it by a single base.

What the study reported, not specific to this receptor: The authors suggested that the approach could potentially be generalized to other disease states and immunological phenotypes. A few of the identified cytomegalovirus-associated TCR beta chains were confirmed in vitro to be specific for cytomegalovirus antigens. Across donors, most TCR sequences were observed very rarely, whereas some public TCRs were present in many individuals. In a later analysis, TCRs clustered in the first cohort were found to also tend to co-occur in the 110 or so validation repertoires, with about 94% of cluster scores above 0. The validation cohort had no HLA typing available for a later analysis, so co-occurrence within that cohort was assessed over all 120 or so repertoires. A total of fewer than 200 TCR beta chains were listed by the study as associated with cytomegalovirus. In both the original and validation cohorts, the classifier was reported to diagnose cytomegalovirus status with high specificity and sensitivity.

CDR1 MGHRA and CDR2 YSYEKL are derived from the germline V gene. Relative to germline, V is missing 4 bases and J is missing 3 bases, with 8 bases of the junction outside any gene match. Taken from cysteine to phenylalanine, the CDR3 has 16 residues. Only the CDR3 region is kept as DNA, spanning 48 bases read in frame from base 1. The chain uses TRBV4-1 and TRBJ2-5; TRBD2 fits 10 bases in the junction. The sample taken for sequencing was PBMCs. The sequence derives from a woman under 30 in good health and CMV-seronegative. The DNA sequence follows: TGCGCCAGCAGCCCCGTGGAGCGGGGGGGCAAAGAGACCCAGTACTTC. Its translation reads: CASSPVERGGKETQYF.